This is a list of T cell receptor beta chains from one sample in a study of T cells in localized non-small cell lung cancer. Method: immunoSEQ multiplex PCR; TCRdb's copy keeps in-frame clones and lacks some. Of approximately 41,000 clones listed, 70% to 90% are singletons. The sample here was peripheral blood, taken before any cancer treatment. The receptors were gathered from a woman aged 18 to 50 with stage III lung adenocarcinoma. Each CDR3 is given with its conserved first and last residue. D genes are given only for firm matches. Not every row has a clone size; where given, it reads once, few, many or a size class.

size	V	J	D	CDR3	DNA
NA	TRBV2	TRBJ1-5	NA	CASSVNRPTNQPQHF	TGTGCCAGCAGTGTCAACAGACCTACCAATCAGCCCCAGCATTTT
NA	TRBV7-3	TRBJ1-2	TRBD1	CASSFTGGSDYGYTF	TGTGCCAGCAGCTTTACAGGGGGGTCGGACTATGGCTACACCTTC
NA	TRBV27	TRBJ1-6	TRBD1	CASSPDRAYNSPLHF	TGTGCCAGCAGCCCTGACAGGGCTTATAATTCACCCCTCCACTTT
NA	TRBV7-3	TRBJ2-2	NA	CASSLSHPGELFF	TGTGCCAGCAGCTTAAGCCACCCCGGGGAGCTGTTTTTT
NA	TRBV16	TRBJ1-3	NA	CASSQSGGNTIYF	TGTGCCAGCAGCCAATCAGGGGGAAACACCATATATTTT
NA	TRBV5-1	TRBJ2-4	TRBD1	CASSSNPGTGANIQYF	TGCGCCAGCAGCAGTAACCCCGGGACAGGGGCAAACATTCAGTACTTC
NA	TRBV6-1	TRBJ2-3	TRBD2	CASTEGGRADTQYF	TGTGCCAGCACCGAGGGCGGGAGGGCAGATACGCAGTATTTT
NA	TRBV25-1	TRBJ1-4	NA	CASTPFGGTEKLFF	TGTGCCAGCACTCCCTTCGGGGGGACCGAAAAACTGTTTTTT
NA	TRBV11-2	TRBJ1-4	NA	CASSLSVRGEKLFF	TGTGCCAGCAGCTTATCGGTACGGGGTGAAAAACTGTTTTTT
NA	TRBV10-1	TRBJ2-5	NA	CASSAGTKETQYF	TGCGCCAGCAGCGCCGGGACCAAAGAGACCCAGTACTTC
NA	TRBV6-1	TRBJ1-2	NA	CASNREFPANYGYTF	TGTGCCAGCAACAGGGAGTTTCCAGCTAACTATGGCTACACCTTC
few	TRBV19	TRBJ2-6	TRBD1	CASRIPGQPSGANVLTF	TGTGCCAGTAGAATTCCGGGACAGCCCTCTGGGGCCAACGTCCTGACTTTC
NA	TRBV7-9	TRBJ2-1	NA	CASSSIKSTREQFF	TGTGCCAGCAGCTCCATAAAGAGTACGCGGGAGCAGTTCTTC
once	TRBV5-8	TRBJ2-5	TRBD1	CASSRGQPGETQYF	TGTGCCAGCAGCAGGGGACAGCCGGGGGAGACCCAGTACTTC
once	TRBV19	TRBJ1-2	NA	CASSIDPPLGGTNYGYTF	TGTGCCAGTAGTATAGATCCCCCACTGGGAGGGACTAACTATGGCTACACCTTC
NA	TRBV7-3	TRBJ2-2	NA	CASSLAGGELFF	TGTGCCAGCAGCTTAGCGGGCGGGGAGCTGTTTTTT
NA	TRBV18	TRBJ1-3	NA	CASSPPQGPGNTIYF	TGTGCCAGCTCACCTCCACAGGGACCAGGAAACACCATATATTTT
NA	TRBV6-5	TRBJ2-1	NA	CASREWTNNEQFF	TGTGCCAGCAGGGAATGGACCAACAATGAGCAGTTCTTC
NA	TRBV5-6	TRBJ1-5	TRBD1	CASSRGTGGSNQPQHF	TGTGCCAGCAGCCGAGGGACAGGGGGCAGCAATCAGCCCCAGCATTTT
NA	TRBV15	TRBJ1-1	NA	CATSRMRGNTEAFF	TGTGCCACCAGCAGGATGCGGGGGAACACTGAAGCTTTCTTT
NA	TRBV9	TRBJ1-5	TRBD1	CASSVDGTGWQPQHF	TGTGCCAGCAGCGTAGACGGGACAGGGTGGCAGCCCCAGCATTTT
NA	TRBV11-1	TRBJ2-2	NA	CASSPSGPVTGELFF	TGTGCCAGCAGCCCATCGGGACCAGTCACCGGGGAGCTGTTTTTT
NA	TRBV18	TRBJ1-2	NA	CASSPDRQFNDYGYTF	TGTGCCAGCTCACCAGACAGGCAATTCAATGACTATGGCTACACCTTC
NA	TRBV6-1	TRBJ2-7	NA	CASGRDYEQYF	TGTGCCAGCGGCAGGGACTACGAGCAGTACTTC
few	TRBV6-5	TRBJ1-1	TRBD1	CASNIQGGVNTEAFF	TGTGCCAGCAACATACAGGGGGGGGTGAACACTGAAGCTTTCTTT
NA	TRBV5-1	TRBJ2-5	TRBD1	CASSLVDRDQETQYF	TGCGCCAGCAGCTTGGTGGACAGGGACCAAGAGACCCAGTACTTC
few	TRBV14	TRBJ2-1	NA	CASRPLSDINNEQFF	TGTGCCAGCAGACCACTTTCGGACATCAACAATGAGCAGTTCTTC
NA	TRBV6-5	TRBJ2-1	NA	CASSYRWGDEQFF	TGTGCCAGCAGTTACCGTTGGGGGGATGAGCAGTTCTTC
NA	TRBV29-1	TRBJ2-1	TRBD2	CSVVGLAGVNEQFF	TGCAGCGTTGTAGGGCTAGCGGGGGTCAATGAGCAGTTCTTC